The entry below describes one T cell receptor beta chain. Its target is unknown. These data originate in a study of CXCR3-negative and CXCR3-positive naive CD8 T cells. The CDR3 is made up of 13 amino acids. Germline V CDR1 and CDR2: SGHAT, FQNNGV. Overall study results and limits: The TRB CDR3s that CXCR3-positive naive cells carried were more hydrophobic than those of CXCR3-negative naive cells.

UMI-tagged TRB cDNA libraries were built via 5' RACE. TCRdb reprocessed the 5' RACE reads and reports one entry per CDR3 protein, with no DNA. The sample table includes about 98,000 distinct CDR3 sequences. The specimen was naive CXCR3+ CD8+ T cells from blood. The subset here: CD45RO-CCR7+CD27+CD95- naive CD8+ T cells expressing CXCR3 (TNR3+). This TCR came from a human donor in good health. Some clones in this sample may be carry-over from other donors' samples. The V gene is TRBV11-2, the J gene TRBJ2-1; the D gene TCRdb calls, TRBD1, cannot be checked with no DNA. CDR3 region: CASSFPSGQDEFF.